These 26 T cell receptor beta chains were all obtained from the same sample, sequenced in a study of T cells in Graves' hyperthyroidism and ophthalmopathy. The CDR3 regions of TCR beta were amplified from RNA transcripts. HTBI primers drove first-round RT-PCR of the TCR CDR3. TCRdb recomputed calls from the multiplex PCR reads with MiXCR, one row per CDR3 protein. The sample contains fewer than 750,000 distinct CDR3 sequences, roughly 14% of which appear only once. The sequencing sample was made of blood. The receptor set was obtained from a woman aged 40 to 50 with Graves' ophthalmopathy.

The table lists this clonotype with a few counts. The chain recombines TRBV6-2 or TRBV6-3 with TRBJ1-1; 9 nucleotides line up with TRBD1. The CDR3 consists of 15 residues. CDR1 MNHEY and CDR2 SVGEGT come from the germline V gene. V trimming: 5 bases; J trimming: 3 bases; junction bases outside the gene matches: 7. Here the CDR3 reads CASSTGGAGDTEAFF. For the CDR3, the DNA is TGTGCCAGCAGTACAGGGGGCGCAGGGGACACTGAAGCTTTCTTT.

The gene calls are TRBV19 and TRBJ1-1; D not resolved. Germline V gene sequence: CDR1 LNHDA, CDR2 SQIVND (reference sequence). This CDR3 contains 14 residues. Trimming shortened V by 2 bases and J by 6 bases, and 13 bases separated the two germline ends. The CDR3 sequence: CASSINSGLAEAFF. CDR3 DNA sequence: TGTGCCAGTAGTATAAATTCGGGATTGGCTGAAGCTTTCTTT.

This clonotype was counted ten times or more. V gene TRBV29-1 combines with J gene TRBJ2-5; maybe TRBD2 (6 bases). Germline V gene sequence: CDR1 SQVTM, CDR2 ANQGSEA. The CDR3 totals 14 residues. The V end was cut by 3 bases, the J end by 2 bases, with 13 bases between. CDR3 sequence (DNA): TGCAGCGTTGAGGGACTTCGAGAACAAGAGACCCAGTACTTC. Amino acid sequence: CSVEGLREQETQYF. The entire variable domain, with the rest obtained from reference TRBV29-1 and TRBJ2-5, is as follows: SAVISQKPSRDICQRGTSLTIQCQVDSQVTMMFWYRQQPGQSLTLIATANQGSEATYESGFVIDKFPISRPNLTFSTLTVSNMSPEDSSIYLCSVEGLREQETQYFGPGTRLLVL.

At least ten counts were recorded for this clonotype. The V and J genes are TRBV5-1 and TRBJ1-1, with TRBD1 identical over 9 bases. Germline trimming cut 4 bases from V and 1 base from J; bases unmatched to any gene: 5. This CDR3 region has 15 residues. The V gene's germline CDR1 is SGHRS and CDR2 YFSETQ. Written as DNA, the CDR3 is TGCGCCAGCAGCCCGGGGGACAGGGCGAACACTGAAGCTTTCTTT. This codes for CASSPGDRANTEAFF. Drawing the rest from reference TRBV5-1 and TRBJ1-1, the complete variable domain is KAGVTQTPRYLIKTRGQQVTLSCSPISGHRSVSWYQQTPGQGLQFLFEYFSETQRNKGNFPGRFSGRQFSNSRSEMNVSTLELGDSALYLCASSPGDRANTEAFFGQGTRLTVV.

There are many counts of this clonotype. This sequence joins TRBV29-1 and TRBJ1-1; 7 positions agree with TRBD1. After removal of 5 bases from V and 5 bases from J, the junction contained 5 bases not matched to a gene. Germline-derived CDR1 and CDR2 are SQVTM and ANQGSEA. CDR3 length equals 12 residues. The CDR3 coding sequence is TGCAGCGTTATCAGGGGGGCAACTGAAGCTTTCTTT. It translates to CSVIRGATEAFF.

This clonotype was recorded many times. The chain carries TRBV30 and TRBJ1-2; 7 bases agree with TRBD1. The CDR3 sequence is 14 residues long. The ends lost 3 bases at V and 8 bases at J; junction bases unmatched: 12. Per the germline V gene, CDR1 is GTSNPN and CDR2 is SVGIG (reference sequence). For the CDR3, the DNA is TGTGCCTGGAGCCAAAACAGGGGCGGAGTGGGCTACACCTTC. This translates into CAWSQNRGGVGYTF.

This clonotype was observed many times. The V and J genes are TRBV28 and TRBJ1-6; 10 bases fit TRBD1. V gave up 7 bases and J gave up 7 bases; unmatched junction bases: 4. CDR1 and CDR2 from the germline V gene are MDHEN and SYDVKM. This CDR3 has 14 amino acids. Here the CDR3 reads CASNWGQGNSPLHF. The CDR3 DNA reads as TGTGCCAGCAATTGGGGACAGGGGAATTCACCCCTCCACTTT.

The sample holds many counts of this clonotype. The V and J genes are TRBV11-2 and TRBJ2-5; 10 bases match TRBD2. The V segment lost 10 bases and the J segment 4 bases; nucleotides outside the gene matches: 15. This CDR3 spans 16 amino acids. CDR1 SGHAT and CDR2 FQNNGV come from the germline V gene. CDR3 DNA sequence: TGTGCCACTGGCGAAGGGTCAGCGGGAGGGCGAGAGACCCAGTACTTC. It codes for CATGEGSAGGRETQYF.

This clonotype has more than one count but fewer than ten. V gene TRBV5-1 combines with J gene TRBJ2-2, with a possible D match to TRBD1 (6 bases). The germline V gene has CDR1 SGHRS and CDR2 YFSETQ. The CDR3 is made up of 15 amino acids. Trimming took 4 bases from V and 4 from J, leaving 14 bases between them. The CDR3 nucleotides read TGCGCCAGCAGCCTAGACAGGATTCTCACCGGGGAGCTGTTTTTT. Its translation: CASSLDRILTGELFF.

This clonotype was counted at least ten times. The V call is TRBV28, the J call TRBJ1-1; tentative D call: TRBD1 (5 bases). Trimming removed 8 bases from V and 0 bases from J, with 10 bases in between. The CDR3 has 13 amino acids. Germline CDR1 reads MDHEN; CDR2 reads SYDVKM. For the CDR3, the DNA is TGTGCCAGCGACGGGACGTTGAACACTGAAGCTTTCTTT. It is translated as CASDGTLNTEAFF.

This clonotype was seen at least ten times. The V call is TRBV6-2 or TRBV6-3, the J call TRBJ2-4; the D is unclear. V shed 2 bases and J shed 2 bases, with 13 bases lying between them. The CDR3 extends over 16 amino acids. Looked up from germline, CDR1 is MNHEY and CDR2 is SVGEGT. CDR3 bases: TGTGCCAGCAGTTACGCTGGCTCGGCTCCCAAAAACATTCAGTACTTC. Amino acids: CASSYAGSAPKNIQYF.

Many counts were recorded for this clonotype. This chain links TRBV7-3 with TRBJ2-2, with TRBD2 identical over 12 bases. The CDR3 runs to 15 residues. V shed 6 bases, J shed 4 bases, and the junction held 3 bases outside the gene matches. Germline V gene data show CDR1 as SGHTA and CDR2 as FQGTGA. The chain's CDR3 is CASSQGLAGTGELFF. CDR3 nucleotide sequence: TGTGCCAGCAGTCAGGGACTAGCGGGCACCGGGGAGCTGTTTTTT.

In this sample, this clonotype turned up a few times. The rearrangement links TRBV9 to TRBJ1-2; a weak D match, TRBD1 (5 bases). CDR1 is SGDLS and CDR2 is YYNGEE in the germline V gene. The CDR3 consists of 11 residues. The V end was cut by 6 bases, the J end by 7 bases, with 10 bases between. The CDR3, as DNA: TGTGCCAGCACAGGGTTGGGTGGCTACACCTTC. This codes for CASTGLGGYTF.

The J gene is TRBJ1-5, the V gene TRBV5-1; possibly TRBD1 for D (5 bases). V lost 5 bases, J lost 2 bases, and 20 bases lay in between. The CDR3 is 17 amino acids. Looked up from germline, CDR1 is SGHRS and CDR2 is YFSETQ. CDR3 protein: CASRLGNRARGNQPQHF. The CDR3 DNA reads as TGCGCCAGCAGGCTTGGAAACCGGGCCAGGGGCAATCAGCCCCAGCATTTT.

This clonotype appeared many times. The CDR3 sequence is CASSPQRDRPDTQYF. As DNA, the CDR3 is TGTGCCAGCAGCCCCCAGCGGGATAGGCCAGATACGCAGTATTTT. The genes are TRBV28 and TRBJ2-3; 7 nucleotides line up with TRBD2. J was trimmed by 4 bases and V by 6 bases; bases with no gene match: 10. The germline CDR1 and CDR2 sequences are MDHEN and SYDVKM. The CDR3 spans 15 residues.

CDR3 bases: TGTGCCACCAGCAACCGACAGGGAAACACCGGGGAGCTGTTTTTT. Protein: CATSNRQGNTGELFF. J is TRBJ2-2 and V is TRBV15; 7 bases line up with TRBD1. The CDR3 contains 15 residues. Germline trimming cut 4 bases from V and 2 bases from J; bases unmatched to any gene: 4. The germline V gene encodes CDR1 LNHNV and CDR2 YYDKDF (reference sequence).

Many counts were recorded for this clonotype. The chain uses TRBV29-1 and TRBJ2-7; 7 bases map to TRBD1. This CDR3 has 13 residues. Per the germline V gene, CDR1 is SQVTM and CDR2 is ANQGSEA. V trimming: 4 bases; J trimming: 0 bases; junction bases outside the gene matches: 3. The CDR3 region is CSVAGTASYEQYF. The CDR3 nucleotides read TGCAGCGTTGCCGGGACAGCCTCCTACGAGCAGTACTTC.

This clonotype was seen more than once but under ten times. The CDR3 is CASGQEQNTGELFF. CDR3 bases: TGTGCCAGCGGGCAAGAACAGAACACCGGGGAGCTGTTTTTT. This chain joins TRBV6-1 and TRBJ2-2; D not resolved. V was pared by 8 bases and J by 1 base, with 11 bases between. This CDR3 region has 14 residues. CDR1 is MNHNS and CDR2 is SASEGT in the germline V gene.

In this sample, this clonotype turned up many times. V and J are TRBV6-5 and TRBJ2-5; D tentatively reads TRBD1 or TRBD2 (5 bases each). V was clipped by 7 bases and J by 5 bases, with 17 bases between them. The CDR3 extends over 14 amino acids. CDR1 is MNHEY and CDR2 is SVGAGI in the germline V gene. The CDR3 DNA follows: TGTGCCAGCACTACCCTGGGGGTGAGGGAGACCCAGTACTTC. Its protein is CASTTLGVRETQYF.

This clonotype was recorded at least ten times. This chain links TRBV12-3 or TRBV12-4 with TRBJ2-4; 7 bases are a match to TRBD1. J was trimmed by 0 bases and V by 5 bases; bases with no gene match: 10. The CDR3 contains 17 residues. The CDR3 DNA reads as TGTGCCAGCAGTATCTCCGGGACAGCTTTAGCCAAAAACATTCAGTACTTC. It specifies CASSISGTALAKNIQYF.

This clonotype was counted ten times or more. The chain uses TRBV28 and TRBJ1-2; D not resolved. The germline V and J ends were trimmed by 3 bases and 8 bases, with 19 bases remaining between them. CDR1 and CDR2 (germline): MDHEN, SYDVKM. The CDR3 has 15 residues. This CDR3 is CASSFAGWVTGGYTF. The DNA of the CDR3 is TGTGCCAGCAGTTTCGCGGGCTGGGTAACGGGGGGCTACACCTTC.

This clonotype was found many times. The CDR3 loop is CATSERTGAGGSYEQYF. CDR3 nucleotides: TGTGCCACCAGTGAACGGACAGGGGCCGGGGGCTCCTACGAGCAGTACTTC. This chain joins TRBV24-1 and TRBJ2-7; 9 positions match TRBD1. The CDR3 is 17 residues long. With 4 bases clipped from V and 0 bases from J, the junction kept 9 bases outside the gene matches. Germline V gene sequence: CDR1 KGHDR, CDR2 SFDVKD.

The chain uses TRBV29-1 and TRBJ2-6, with a tentative D call TRBD1 (5 bases). Germline V gene data show CDR1 as SQVTM and CDR2 as ANQGSEA. V dropped 5 bases and J dropped 0 bases, with 14 bases sitting between them. The CDR3 covers 16 residues. The CDR3 bases are TGCAGCGTTTTCGCAGGGTCGGCCTCTGGGGCCAACGTCCTGACTTTC. This encodes CSVFAGSASGANVLTF. Combining the CDR3 with reference TRBV29-1 and TRBJ2-6 gives the whole variable domain SAVISQKPSRDICQRGTSLTIQCQVDSQVTMMFWYRQQPGQSLTLIATANQGSEATYESGFVIDKFPISRPNLTFSTLTVSNMSPEDSSIYLCSVFAGSASGANVLTFGAGSRLTVL.

This clonotype came up a few times. The genes are TRBV30 and TRBJ1-5; unclear D gene. Deletions cut 1 base from V and 6 bases from J, with 7 bases between. The CDR3 sequence is 12 residues long. The germline V gene has CDR1 GTSNPN and CDR2 SVGIG (reference sequence). CDR3 DNA: TGTGCCTGGAGTGGTTCCGGTCAGCCCCAGCATTTT. As protein: CAWSGSGQPQHF.

The sample holds many counts of this clonotype. The chain has TRBV4-3 and TRBJ2-5, with TRBD2 identical over 10 bases. The CDR3 spans 18 residues. The germline V gene has CDR1 LGHNA and CDR2 YSLEER. After removal of 4 bases from V and 4 bases from J, the junction contained 15 bases not matched to a gene. CDR3 bases: TGCGCCAGCAGCCGGGACGTCAGCCTAGCGGGAGTACGAGAGACCCAGTACTTC. As protein: CASSRDVSLAGVRETQYF.

This clonotype was detected ten times or more. The chain recombines TRBV3-1 with TRBJ2-5; TRBD1 aligns across 11 bases. The germline V gene encodes CDR1 LGHDT and CDR2 YNNKEL (reference sequence). V trimming: 0 bases; J trimming: 4 bases; junction bases outside the gene matches: 7. The CDR3 spans 17 residues. The DNA of the CDR3 is TGTGCCAGCAGCCAAGATGGACAGGGGGCAGGAGGAGAGACCCAGTACTTC. This codes for CASSQDGQGAGGETQYF.